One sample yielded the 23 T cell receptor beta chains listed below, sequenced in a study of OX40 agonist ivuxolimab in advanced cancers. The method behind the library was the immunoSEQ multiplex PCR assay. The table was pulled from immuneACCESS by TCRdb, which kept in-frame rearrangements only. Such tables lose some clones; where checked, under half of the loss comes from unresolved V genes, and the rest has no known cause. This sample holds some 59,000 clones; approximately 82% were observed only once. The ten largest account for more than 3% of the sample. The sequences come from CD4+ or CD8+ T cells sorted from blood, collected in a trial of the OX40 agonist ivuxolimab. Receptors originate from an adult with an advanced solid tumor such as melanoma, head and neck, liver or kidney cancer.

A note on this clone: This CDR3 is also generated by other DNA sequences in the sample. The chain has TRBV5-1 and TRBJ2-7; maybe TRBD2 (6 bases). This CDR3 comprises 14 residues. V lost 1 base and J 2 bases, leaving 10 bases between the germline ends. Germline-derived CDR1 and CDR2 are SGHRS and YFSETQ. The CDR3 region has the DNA TGCGCCAGCAGCTTGTCCGGGGGAGCCTACGAGCAGTACTTC. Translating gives CASSLSGGAYEQYF.

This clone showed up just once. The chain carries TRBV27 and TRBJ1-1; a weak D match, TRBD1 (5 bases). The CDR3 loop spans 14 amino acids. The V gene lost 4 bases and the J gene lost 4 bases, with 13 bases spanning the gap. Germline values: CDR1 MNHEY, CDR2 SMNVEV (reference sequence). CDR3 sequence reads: CASSSIDSFTEAFF. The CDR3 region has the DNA TGTGCCAGCAGTTCCATAGACAGCTTCACTGAAGCTTTCTTT.

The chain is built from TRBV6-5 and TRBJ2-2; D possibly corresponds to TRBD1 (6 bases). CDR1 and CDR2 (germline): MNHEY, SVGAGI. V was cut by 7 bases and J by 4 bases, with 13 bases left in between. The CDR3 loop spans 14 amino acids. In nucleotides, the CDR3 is TGTGCCAGCACCCTGCCAGGGGCCACCGGGGAGCTGTTTTTT. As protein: CASTLPGATGELFF.

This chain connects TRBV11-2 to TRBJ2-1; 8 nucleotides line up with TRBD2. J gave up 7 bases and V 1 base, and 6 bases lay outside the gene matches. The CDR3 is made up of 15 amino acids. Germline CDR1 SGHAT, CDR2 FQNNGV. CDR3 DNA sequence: TGTGCCAGCAGCTTAGGGGCGGGAGGATTTAATGAGCAGTTCTTC. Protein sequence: CASSLGAGGFNEQFF. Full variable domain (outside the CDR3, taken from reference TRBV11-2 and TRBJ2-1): EAGVAQSPRYKIIEKRQSVAFWCNPISGHATLYWYQQILGQGPKLLIQFQNNGVVDDSQLPKDRFSAERLKGVDSTLKIQPAKLEDSAVYLCASSLGAGGFNEQFFGPGTRLTVL.

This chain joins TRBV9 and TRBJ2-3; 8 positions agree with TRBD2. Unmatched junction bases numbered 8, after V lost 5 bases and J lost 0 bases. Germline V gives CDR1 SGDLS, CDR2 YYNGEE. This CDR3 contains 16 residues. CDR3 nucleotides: TGTGCCAGCAGACCCCGACTAGCGTCTAGCACAGATACGCAGTATTTT. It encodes CASRPRLASSTDTQYF.

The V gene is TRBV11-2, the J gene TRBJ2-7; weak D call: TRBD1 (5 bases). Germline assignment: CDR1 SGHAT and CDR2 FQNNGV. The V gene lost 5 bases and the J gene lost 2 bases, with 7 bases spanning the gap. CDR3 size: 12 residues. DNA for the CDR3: TGTGCCAGCAGCCGCAGGGCCTACGAGCAGTACTTC. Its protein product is CASSRRAYEQYF.

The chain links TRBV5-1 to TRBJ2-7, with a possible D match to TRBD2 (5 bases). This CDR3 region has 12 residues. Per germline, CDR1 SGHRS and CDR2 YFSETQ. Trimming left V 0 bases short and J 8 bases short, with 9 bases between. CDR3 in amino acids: CASSLAGEKQYF. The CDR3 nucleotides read TGCGCCAGCAGCTTGGCTGGGGAGAAGCAGTACTTC. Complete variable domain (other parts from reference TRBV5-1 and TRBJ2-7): KAGVTQTPRYLIKTRGQQVTLSCSPISGHRSVSWYQQTPGQGLQFLFEYFSETQRNKGNFPGRFSGRQFSNSRSEMNVSTLELGDSALYLCASSLAGEKQYFGPGTRLTVT.

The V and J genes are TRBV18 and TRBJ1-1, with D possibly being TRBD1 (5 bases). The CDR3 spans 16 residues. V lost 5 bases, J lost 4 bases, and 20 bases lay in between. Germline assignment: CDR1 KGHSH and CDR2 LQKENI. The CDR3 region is CASSSAPREAGTEAFF. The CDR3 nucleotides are TGTGCCAGCTCATCAGCCCCCAGGGAGGCAGGCACTGAAGCTTTCTTT.

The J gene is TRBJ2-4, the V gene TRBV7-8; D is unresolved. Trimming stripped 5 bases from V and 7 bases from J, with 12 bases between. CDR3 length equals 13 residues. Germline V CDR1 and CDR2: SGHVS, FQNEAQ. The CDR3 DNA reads TGTGCCAGCAGCCCATCGGTCTGGAACATTCAGTACTTC. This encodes CASSPSVWNIQYF.

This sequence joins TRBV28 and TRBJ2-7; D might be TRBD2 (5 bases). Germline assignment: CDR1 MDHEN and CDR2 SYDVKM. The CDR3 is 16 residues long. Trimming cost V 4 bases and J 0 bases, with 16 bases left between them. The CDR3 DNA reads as TGTGCCAGCAGTTCACTATGGACTCTGGGCTCCTACGAGCAGTACTTC. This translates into CASSSLWTLGSYEQYF.

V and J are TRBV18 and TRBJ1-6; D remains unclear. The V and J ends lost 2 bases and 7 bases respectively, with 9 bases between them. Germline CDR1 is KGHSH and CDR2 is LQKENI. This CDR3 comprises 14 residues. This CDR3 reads CASSPGLQNSPLHF. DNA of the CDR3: TGTGCCAGCTCACCAGGACTGCAAAATTCACCCCTCCACTTT.

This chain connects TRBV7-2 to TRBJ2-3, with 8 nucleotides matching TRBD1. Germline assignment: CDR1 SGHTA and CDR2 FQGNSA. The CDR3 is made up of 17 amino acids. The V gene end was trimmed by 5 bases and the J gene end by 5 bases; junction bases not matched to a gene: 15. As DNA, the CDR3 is TGTGCCAGCAGCGTACGGACAGGGTTGGTCGTTGGAGATACGCAGTATTTT. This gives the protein CASSVRTGLVVGDTQYF. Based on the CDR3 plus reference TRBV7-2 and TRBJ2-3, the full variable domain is GAGVSQSPSNKVTEKGKDVELRCDPISGHTALYWYRQSLGQGLEFLIYFQGNSAPDKSGLPSDRFSAERTGGSVSTLTIQRTQQEDSAVYLCASSVRTGLVVGDTQYFGPGTRLTVL.

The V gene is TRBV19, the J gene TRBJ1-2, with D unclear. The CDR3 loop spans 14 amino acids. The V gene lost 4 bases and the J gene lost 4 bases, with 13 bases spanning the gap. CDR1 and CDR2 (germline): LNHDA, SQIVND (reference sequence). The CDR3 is CASSRSRTSYGYTF. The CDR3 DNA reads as TGTGCCAGTAGTAGGAGCAGGACCAGCTATGGCTACACCTTC.

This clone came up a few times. For the CDR3, the DNA is TGCAGTGCTAAGACTGCCGAGCAGTACTTC. Translated, it gives CSAKTAEQYF. This chain joins TRBV20-1 and TRBJ2-7, with no clear D. Trimming stripped 4 bases from V and 6 bases from J, with 7 bases between. The germline gives CDR1 DFQATT, CDR2 SNEGSKA (reference sequence). The CDR3 is 10 amino acids.

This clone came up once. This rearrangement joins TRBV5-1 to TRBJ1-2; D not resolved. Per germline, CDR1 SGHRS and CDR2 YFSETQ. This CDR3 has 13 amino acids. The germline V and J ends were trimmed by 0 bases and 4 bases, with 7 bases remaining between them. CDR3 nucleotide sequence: TGCGCCAGCAGCTTGGAAGGGTTCTATGGCTACACCTTC. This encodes CASSLEGFYGYTF.

The CDR3 DNA reads as TGTGCCAGCAGTTTTAGGAGAGTGGGGAACACTGAAGCTTTCTTT. Protein: CASSFRRVGNTEAFF. The V gene is TRBV27, the J gene TRBJ1-1; D is ambiguous. The CDR3 runs 15 residues. V gave up 3 bases and J gave up 1 base, with 12 bases separating them. Germline lookup yields CDR1 MNHEY and CDR2 SMNVEV (reference sequence).

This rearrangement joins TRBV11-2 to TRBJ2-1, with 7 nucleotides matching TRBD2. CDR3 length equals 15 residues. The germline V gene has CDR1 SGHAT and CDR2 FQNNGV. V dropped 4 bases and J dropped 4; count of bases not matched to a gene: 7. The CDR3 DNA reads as TGTGCCAGCAGCTCCCACGGGGGGACGTACAATGAGCAGTTCTTC. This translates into CASSSHGGTYNEQFF. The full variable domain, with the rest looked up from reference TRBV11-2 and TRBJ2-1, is EAGVAQSPRYKIIEKRQSVAFWCNPISGHATLYWYQQILGQGPKLLIQFQNNGVVDDSQLPKDRFSAERLKGVDSTLKIQPAKLEDSAVYLCASSSHGGTYNEQFFGPGTRLTVL.

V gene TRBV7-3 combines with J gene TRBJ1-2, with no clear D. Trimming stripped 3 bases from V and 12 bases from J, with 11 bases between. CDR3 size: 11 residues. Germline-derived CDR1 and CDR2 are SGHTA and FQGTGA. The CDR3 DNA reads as TGTGCCAGCAGCTTGGACGTGGTCAACACCTTC. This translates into CASSLDVVNTF.

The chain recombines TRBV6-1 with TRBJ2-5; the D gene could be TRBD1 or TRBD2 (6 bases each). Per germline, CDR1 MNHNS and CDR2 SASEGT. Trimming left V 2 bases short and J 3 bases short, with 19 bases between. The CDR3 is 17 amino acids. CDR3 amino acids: CASSETGTLRGKETQYF. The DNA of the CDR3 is TGTGCCAGCAGTGAAACAGGGACCCTCCGGGGGAAAGAGACCCAGTACTTC.

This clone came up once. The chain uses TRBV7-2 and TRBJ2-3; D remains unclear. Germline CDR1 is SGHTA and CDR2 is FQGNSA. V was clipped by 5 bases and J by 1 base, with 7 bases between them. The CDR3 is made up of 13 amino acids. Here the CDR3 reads CASSPQRTDTQYF. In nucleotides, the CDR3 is TGTGCCAGCAGCCCGCAACGCACAGATACGCAGTATTTT.

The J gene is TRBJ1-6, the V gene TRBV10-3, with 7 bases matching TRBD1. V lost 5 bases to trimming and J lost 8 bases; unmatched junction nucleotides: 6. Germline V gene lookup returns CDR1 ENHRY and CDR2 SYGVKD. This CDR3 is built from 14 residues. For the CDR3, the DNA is TGTGCCATCAGTCCGGGACAGTTCGATTCACCCCTCCACTTT. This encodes CAISPGQFDSPLHF.

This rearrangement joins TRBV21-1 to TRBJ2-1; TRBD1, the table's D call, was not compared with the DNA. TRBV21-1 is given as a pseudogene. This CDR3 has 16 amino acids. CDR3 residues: CASSKGGRGLGNEQFF. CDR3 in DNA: TGTGCCAGCAGCAAGGGGGGCAGGGGGCTGGGAAATGAGCAGTTCTTC.

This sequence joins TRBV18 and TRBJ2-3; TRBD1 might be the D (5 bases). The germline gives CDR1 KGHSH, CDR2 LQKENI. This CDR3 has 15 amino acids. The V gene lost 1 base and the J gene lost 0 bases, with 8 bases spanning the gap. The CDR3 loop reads CASSPRQGSTDTQYF. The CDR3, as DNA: TGTGCCAGCTCACCACGGCAGGGTAGCACAGATACGCAGTATTTT.